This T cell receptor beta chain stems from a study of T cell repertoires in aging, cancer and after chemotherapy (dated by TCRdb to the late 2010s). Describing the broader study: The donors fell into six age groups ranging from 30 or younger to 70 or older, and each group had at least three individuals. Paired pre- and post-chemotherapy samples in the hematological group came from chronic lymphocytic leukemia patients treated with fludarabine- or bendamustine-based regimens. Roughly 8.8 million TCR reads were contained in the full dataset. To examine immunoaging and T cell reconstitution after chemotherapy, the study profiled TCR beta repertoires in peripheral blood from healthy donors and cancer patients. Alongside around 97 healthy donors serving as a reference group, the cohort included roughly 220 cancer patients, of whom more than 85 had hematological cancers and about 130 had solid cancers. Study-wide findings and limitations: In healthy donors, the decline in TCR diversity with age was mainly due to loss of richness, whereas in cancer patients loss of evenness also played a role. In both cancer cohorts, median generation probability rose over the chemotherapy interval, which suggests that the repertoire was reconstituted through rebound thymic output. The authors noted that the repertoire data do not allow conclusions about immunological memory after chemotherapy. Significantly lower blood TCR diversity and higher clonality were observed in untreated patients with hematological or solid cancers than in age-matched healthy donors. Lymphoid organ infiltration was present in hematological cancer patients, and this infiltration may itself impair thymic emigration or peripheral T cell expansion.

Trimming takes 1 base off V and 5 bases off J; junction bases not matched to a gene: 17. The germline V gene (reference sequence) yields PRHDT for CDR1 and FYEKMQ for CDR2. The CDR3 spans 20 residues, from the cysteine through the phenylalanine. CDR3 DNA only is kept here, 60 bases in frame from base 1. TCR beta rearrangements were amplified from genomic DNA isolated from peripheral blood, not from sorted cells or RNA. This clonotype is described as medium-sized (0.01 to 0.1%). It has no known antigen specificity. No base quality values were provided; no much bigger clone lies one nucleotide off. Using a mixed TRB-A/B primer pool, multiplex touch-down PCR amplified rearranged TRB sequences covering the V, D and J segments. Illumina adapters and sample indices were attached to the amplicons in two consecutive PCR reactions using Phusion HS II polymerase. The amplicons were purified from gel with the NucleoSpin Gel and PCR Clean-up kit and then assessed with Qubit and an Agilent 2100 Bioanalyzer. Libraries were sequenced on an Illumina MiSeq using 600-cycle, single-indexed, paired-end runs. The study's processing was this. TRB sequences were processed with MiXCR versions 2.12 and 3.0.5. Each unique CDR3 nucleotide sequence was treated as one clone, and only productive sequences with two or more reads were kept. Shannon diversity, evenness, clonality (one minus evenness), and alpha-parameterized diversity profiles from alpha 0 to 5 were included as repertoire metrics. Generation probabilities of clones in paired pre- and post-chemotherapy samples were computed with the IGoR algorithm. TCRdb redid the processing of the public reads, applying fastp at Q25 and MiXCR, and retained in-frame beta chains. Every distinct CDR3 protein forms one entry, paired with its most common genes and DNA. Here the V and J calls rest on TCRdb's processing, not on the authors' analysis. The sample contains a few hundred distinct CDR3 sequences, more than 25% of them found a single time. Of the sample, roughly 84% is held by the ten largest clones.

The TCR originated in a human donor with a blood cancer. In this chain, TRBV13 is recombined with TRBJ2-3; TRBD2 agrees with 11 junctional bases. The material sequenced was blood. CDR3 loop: CASSLVLVRATSGVQDTQYF. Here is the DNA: TGTGCCAGCAGCTTAGTATTGGTCAGAGCGACTAGCGGGGTGCAAGATACGCAGTATTTT.